The 8 T cell receptor beta chains below all came from one sample that was sequenced in a study of metastatic and nonmetastatic thyroid tumors. There were no patients who had received any treatment before thyroid surgery. From the PCR reads, TCRdb re-called clones with MiXCR. Here the sample spans about 7,800 clones, less than 35% being singletons. Sample: tumor tissue. Receptors originate from a female donor with papillary thyroid cancer or a benign thyroid nodule (not recorded which). Some clones in this sample may be carry-over from other donors' samples.

This clone is categorized as medium-sized. The chain combines TRBV20-1 with TRBJ2-5; D not resolved. The V end lost 0 bases, the J end lost 5 bases, and 10 bases lay between the germline ends. This CDR3 comprises 13 residues. The germline V gene encodes CDR1 DFQATT and CDR2 SNEGSKA (reference sequence). The CDR3 bases are TGCAGTGCTAGAGATCAAGGTTGGGAGACCCAGTACTTC. Translating gives CSARDQGWETQYF.

This clone was detected many times. This chain joins TRBV20-1 and TRBJ1-3, with D perhaps matching TRBD1 (6 bases). V was pared by 0 bases and J by 0 bases, with 12 bases between. The CDR3 covers 16 residues. The germline V gene encodes CDR1 DFQATT and CDR2 SNEGSKA (reference sequence). The CDR3 DNA sequence: TGCAGTGCTAGAGATAGCGGGGGCCACTCTGGAAACACCATATATTTT. This translates into CSARDSGGHSGNTIYF.

The genes are TRBV11-2 and TRBJ2-1; D may be TRBD2 (7 bases). Trimming removed 0 bases at V and 6 bases at J, with 30 bases between. CDR3 length equals 21 residues. Germline-derived CDR1 and CDR2 are SGHAT and FQNNGV. The CDR3 loop reads CASSLESGGGRVIPRANEQFF. CDR3 bases: TGTGCCAGCAGCTTAGAGTCGGGCGGGGGCAGGGTAATACCGAGGGCCAATGAGCAGTTCTTC. Filled out from reference TRBV11-2 and TRBJ2-1, the complete variable domain reads EAGVAQSPRYKIIEKRQSVAFWCNPISGHATLYWYQQILGQGPKLLIQFQNNGVVDDSQLPKDRFSAERLKGVDSTLKIQPAKLEDSAVYLCASSLESGGGRVIPRANEQFFGPGTRLTVL.

Comments on this clone: Without the conserved terminal phenylalanine or tryptophan, this CDR3 likely stems from a read error. Because the CDR3's place on the DNA is in doubt, the DNA is left out and the CDR3 is given as listed by TCRdb. The gene calls are TRBV28 and TRBJ1-6. Germline CDR1 MDHEN, CDR2 SYDVKM. The CDR3 extends over 15 residues, inclusive of both ends. The CDR3 region is CASKQHRSYNSPLHN.

This clone was detected many times. The chain links TRBV20-1 to TRBJ2-6; D remains unclear. Germline-derived CDR1 and CDR2 are DFQATT and SNEGSKA (reference sequence). This CDR3 is 19 amino acids long. The germline V and J ends were trimmed by 6 bases and 0 bases, with 24 bases remaining between them. CDR3 bases: TGCAGTGCGGCAGAGCTCGGTCATAACCCCTTCTCTGGGGCCAACGTCCTGACTTTC. It codes for CSAAELGHNPFSGANVLTF.

This clone showed up just once. The chain carries TRBV11-2 and TRBJ2-1, with 7 nucleotides matching TRBD2. Trimming removed 4 bases from V and 5 bases from J; junction bases left unmatched: 11. This CDR3 spans 16 amino acids. Germline V gene lookup returns CDR1 SGHAT and CDR2 FQNNGV. DNA of the CDR3: TGTGCCAGCAGCTCCTCCGGGAGGAGACCAAACAATGAGCAGTTCTTC. Protein: CASSSSGRRPNNEQFF.

This clone was counted once. One end of the junction does not line up with germline, which may come from a read error. V and J are TRBV5-1 and TRBJ2-3; 11 nucleotides line up with TRBD2. This CDR3 comprises 17 residues. Germline assignment: CDR1 SGHRS and CDR2 YFSETQ. The CDR3 region has the DNA TGCGCCAGCAGCCCAAATAGCGGGAGGGTGGTTGTGGATACGCGGTATTTT. It encodes CASSPNSGRVVVDTRYF.

This clone came up a few times. J is TRBJ2-2 and V is TRBV6-2 or TRBV6-3; tentative D call: TRBD2 (5 bases). This CDR3 comprises 14 residues. V lost 0 bases to trimming and J lost 4 bases, with 6 bases between them. From germline, CDR1 is MNHEY and CDR2 SVGEGT. The CDR3 sequence is CASSYSGSTGELFF. The CDR3 DNA reads TGTGCCAGCAGTTACTCTGGGAGCACCGGGGAGCTGTTTTTT.